This T cell receptor beta chain was identified during a study of T cells in Graves' hyperthyroidism and ophthalmopathy. With 5 bases clipped from V and 6 bases from J, the junction kept 10 bases outside the gene matches. Germline V gene data show CDR1 as MNHEY and CDR2 as SVGEGT. The CDR3 is 15 amino acids. Inclusion characteristics of ophthalmopathy patients comprised a Clinical Activity Score of at least 3, a NOSPECS grade of at least 4, and duration under 3 months. The PBMCs were sourced from fresh peripheral blood (approximately 10 ml). The table lists this clonotype with a few counts. The antigen is unknown. Researchers amplified the TCR beta CDR3 regions from RNA transcripts. The TCR CDR3 first-round RT-PCR relied on the HTBI primer set. TCRdb called the multiplex PCR reads again in MiXCR, with one record for every CDR3 protein. The sample consists of hundreds of thousands of distinct CDR3 sequences, over 15% of them appearing once.

Findings of the study overall: Ophthalmopathy prediction by the model preceded onset by a median approximately 5.9 months.

The chain combines TRBV6-2 or TRBV6-3 with TRBJ1-5, with 7 bases fitting TRBD1. This receptor was taken from a woman between 55 and 75 years old with Graves' ophthalmopathy. Sequenced: blood. The CDR3 nucleotides read TGTGCCAGCAGTAACCGGGACAGACGAATTCAGCCCCAGCATTTT. Translated, it gives CASSNRDRRIQPQHF.